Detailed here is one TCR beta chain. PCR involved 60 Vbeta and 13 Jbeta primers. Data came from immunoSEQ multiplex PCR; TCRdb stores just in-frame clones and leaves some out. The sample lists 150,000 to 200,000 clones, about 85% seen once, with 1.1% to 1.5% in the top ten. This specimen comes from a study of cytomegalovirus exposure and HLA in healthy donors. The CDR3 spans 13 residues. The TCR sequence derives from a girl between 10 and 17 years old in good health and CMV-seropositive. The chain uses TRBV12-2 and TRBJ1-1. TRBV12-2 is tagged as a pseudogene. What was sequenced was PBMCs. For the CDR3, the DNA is TGTGCAAGTCGCTTAGAATGGAGAACTGAAGCTTTCTTT. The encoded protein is CASRLEWRTEAFF.